This TCR beta chain originates from a study of T cell responses to AZD1222 COVID-19 vaccine. Points from the study as a whole: Vaccine-related CD4 TCRs covered spike, predominating at 160-218 and 743-854. Females outnumbered males among donors, who were mostly white British; clonal diversity was possibly underestimated. Baseline serology detected seropositivity in only a handful of AZD1222 recipients.

A note on this clone: The target antigen is unknown.

CDR3 size: 14 residues. Trimming took off 2 bases at V and 5 bases at J, with 11 bases between the two ends. Germline CDR1 reads SGHDT; CDR2 reads YYEEEE. Sequencing was performed with immunoSEQ multiplex PCR; in TCRdb, only in-frame clones are kept and a portion is missing. The table lists some 150,000 clones, 90% to 95% of them singletons. The sample in question was peripheral blood, obtained on day 0 of AZD1222 vaccination. This clonotype was obtained from an adult in good health. The V gene is TRBV5-6, the J gene TRBJ2-1; D gene unclear. The CDR3 DNA sequence: TGTGCCAGCAGCTTCGGGCTCCTAGACAATGAGCAGTTCTTC. Its protein product is CASSFGLLDNEQFF. Drawing the rest from reference TRBV5-6 and TRBJ2-1, the complete variable domain is DAGVTQSPTHLIKTRGQQVTLRCSPKSGHDTVSWYQQALGQGPQFIFQYYEEEERQRGNFPDRFSGHQFPNYSSELNVNALLLGDSALYLCASSFGLLDNEQFFGPGTRLTVL.